This passage covers 16 T cell receptor beta chains from one sample sequenced in a study of T-cell reconstitution after alpha-beta-depleted transplantation in children. TCRbeta library construction was performed incorporating unique molecular identifiers. A single record per CDR3 protein comes from TCRdb applying MiXCR to the PCR reads. The repertoire holds about 200,000 distinct CDR3 sequences, with roughly 7.1% as singletons. The material was PBMCs, obtained before TCRalphabeta/CD19-depleted stem cell transplant. These receptors were obtained from a boy aged 2-9 years with acute lymphoblastic leukemia, due to receive a stem cell transplant.

The table lists this clonotype with many counts. The V gene is TRBV5-1, the J gene TRBJ1-1, with a possible D match to TRBD1 (5 bases). The CDR3 consists of 14 residues. Germline V gene data show CDR1 as SGHRS and CDR2 as YFSETQ. Between the trimmed V and J ends, which lost 4 bases and 2 bases, there was a span of 12 bases. As DNA, the CDR3 is TGCGCCAGCAGCGGTGGGGGAGGAAACACTGAAGCTTTCTTT. This encodes CASSGGGGNTEAFF.

In its sample, this clonotype was seen many times. The chain is built from TRBV4-1 and TRBJ1-1; D not certain. Germline V gene sequence: CDR1 MGHRA, CDR2 YSYEKL. Trimming took 1 base from V and 5 from J, leaving 20 bases between them. This CDR3 contains 17 residues. The DNA of the CDR3 is TGCGCCAGCAGCCAAGTAGATTCAGACCGCGACCTTACTGAAGCTTTCTTT. Protein product: CASSQVDSDRDLTEAFF.

The sample holds a few counts of this clonotype. The chain couples TRBV18 to TRBJ1-5, with 9 bases identical to TRBD1. CDR3 length equals 15 residues. In germline, CDR1 is KGHSH, CDR2 LQKENI. J lost 5 bases, V lost 2 bases, and 4 bases had no gene match. The CDR3 region has the DNA TGTGCCAGCTCACCATCGGGACAGGGAGATCAGCCCCAGCATTTT. It is translated as CASSPSGQGDQPQHF.

Many counts were recorded for this clonotype. This chain links TRBV12-3 or TRBV12-4 with TRBJ1-4; D unresolved. Trimming cost V 5 bases and J 2 bases, with 9 bases left between them. This CDR3 comprises 14 residues. The CDR3 DNA follows: TGTGCCAGCAGTCCCTCGGGGACTAATGAAAAACTGTTTTTT. It codes for CASSPSGTNEKLFF.

The chain employs TRBV4-1 and TRBJ2-1; 7 bases line up with TRBD1. The junction had 17 bases not matched to a gene; V was cut back by 4 bases and J by 8 bases. The CDR3 covers 17 residues. Germline V gene lookup returns CDR1 MGHRA and CDR2 YSYEKL. DNA of the CDR3: TGCGCCAGCAGCCGAGAAACTACCGTTATGGGACAGTATGAGCAGTTCTTC. Translation gives CASSRETTVMGQYEQFF.

This clonotype was seen ten or more times. The J gene is TRBJ2-1, the V gene TRBV7-8, with D perhaps matching TRBD1 or TRBD2 (5 bases each). Germline V gene data show CDR1 as SGHVS and CDR2 as FQNEAQ. The CDR3 runs to 15 residues. With 2 bases removed from V and 7 bases from J, the gap between germline ends came to 15 bases. CDR3 protein: CASSLSGTRGNEQFF. The CDR3 coding sequence is TGTGCCAGCAGCTTATCAGGGACCCGAGGGAATGAGCAGTTCTTC. The entire variable domain, with the rest obtained from reference TRBV7-8 and TRBJ2-1, is as follows: GAGVSQSPRYKVAKRGQDVALRCDPISGHVSLFWYQQALGQGPEFLTYFQNEAQLDKSGLPSDRFFAERPEGSVSTLKIQRTQQEDSAVYLCASSLSGTRGNEQFFGPGTRLTVL.

This clonotype was observed a handful of times. The chain uses TRBV5-1 and TRBJ1-1; the match to TRBD1 covers 12 bases. CDR3 size: 17 residues. Germline-derived CDR1 and CDR2 are SGHRS and YFSETQ. The trim removed 4 bases at V and 1 base at J, leaving 8 bases unmatched. CDR3 coding DNA: TGCGCCAGCAGCACCGGCGGGACAGGGGGCAAGAACACTGAAGCTTTCTTT. Translation: CASSTGGTGGKNTEAFF.

At least ten counts were recorded for this clonotype. V gene TRBV7-9 combines with J gene TRBJ2-6, with D perhaps assigned TRBD1 or TRBD2 (5 bases each). V was clipped by 3 bases and J by 3 bases, with 9 bases between them. The germline gives CDR1 SEHNR, CDR2 FQNEAQ (reference sequence). The CDR3 is 15 amino acids. The CDR3 here is CASSFGTIGANVLTF. CDR3 nucleotides: TGTGCCAGCAGCTTTGGGACGATTGGGGCCAACGTCCTGACTTTC.

This clonotype has only a few counts. The gene calls are TRBV7-2 and TRBJ1-2, with a tentative D call TRBD1 (6 bases). V lost 5 bases to trimming and J lost 3 bases, with 10 bases between them. The CDR3 has 13 residues. Germline CDR1 reads SGHTA; CDR2 reads FQGNSA. The CDR3 DNA follows: TGTGCCAGCAGCCGACAGGCCGACTATGGCTACACCTTC. It codes for CASSRQADYGYTF.

This clonotype has a count of ten or more. The V and J genes are TRBV29-1 and TRBJ2-2; D may correspond to TRBD1 or TRBD2 (5 bases each). The CDR3 consists of 14 residues. Trimming left V 7 bases short and J 5 bases short, with 17 bases between. The germline V gene has CDR1 SQVTM and CDR2 ANQGSEA. Here the CDR3 DNA reads TGCAGCGCGGGGACGGACGGTTGGACCGGGGAGCTGTTTTTT. It yields the protein CSAGTDGWTGELFF.

V gene TRBV4-3 combines with J gene TRBJ1-1; 8 nucleotides line up with TRBD1. CDR1 is LGHNA and CDR2 is YSLEER in the germline V gene. This CDR3 contains 21 residues. Losses at the gene ends were 2 bases for V and 4 bases for J; bases not matched to a gene: 24. CDR3: CASSQLRFRGRFELRGTEAFF. The CDR3 DNA reads as TGCGCCAGCAGCCAACTCCGTTTCAGGGGGCGATTCGAACTTCGTGGCACTGAAGCTTTCTTT.

Ten or more counts support this clonotype. The chain combines TRBV29-1 with TRBJ1-2, with D perhaps matching TRBD1 (5 bases). Germline CDR1 is SQVTM and CDR2 is ANQGSEA. V was cut by 4 bases and J by 3 bases, with 9 bases left in between. This CDR3 region has 12 residues. The CDR3 DNA follows: TGCAGCGTTGGTGGCAGGGACTATGGCTACACCTTC. Protein product: CSVGGRDYGYTF. Based on the CDR3 plus reference TRBV29-1 and TRBJ1-2, the full variable domain is SAVISQKPSRDICQRGTSLTIQCQVDSQVTMMFWYRQQPGQSLTLIATANQGSEATYESGFVIDKFPISRPNLTFSTLTVSNMSPEDSSIYLCSVGGRDYGYTFGSGTRLTVV.

The table lists this clonotype with a few counts. The genes are TRBV20-1 and TRBJ2-7; TRBD2 matches at 8 bases. CDR3 length: 18 amino acids. In germline, CDR1 is DFQATT, CDR2 SNEGSKA (reference sequence). V trimming: 1 base; J trimming: 0 bases; junction bases outside the gene matches: 14. The CDR3 reads CSARGRLIAGPPSYEQYF. The CDR3 nucleotides read TGCAGTGCTAGAGGCCGTTTAATAGCGGGGCCCCCCTCCTACGAGCAGTACTTC.

This clonotype was observed many times. V and J are TRBV6-2 or TRBV6-3 and TRBJ1-2; D not resolved. From germline, CDR1 is MNHEY and CDR2 SVGEGT. Deletions cut 1 base from V and 4 bases from J, with 10 bases between. This CDR3 spans 14 amino acids. The CDR3 region is CASSYFGSSYGYTF. DNA for the CDR3: TGTGCCAGCAGTTACTTCGGCAGTTCCTATGGCTACACCTTC.

The sample holds a few counts of this clonotype. CDR3: CASSYSRDRKETQYF. In nucleotides, the CDR3 is TGTGCCAGCTCTTATTCTCGGGACAGAAAAGAGACCCAGTACTTC. The chain joins TRBV7-2 to TRBJ2-5; 7 bases line up with TRBD1. The germline V gene has CDR1 SGHTA and CDR2 FQGNSA. Losses at the gene ends were 8 bases for V and 3 bases for J; bases not matched to a gene: 12. The CDR3 covers 15 residues.

The table lists this clonotype with many counts. The chain recombines TRBV27 with TRBJ2-1; D call uncertain. Trimming removed 2 bases from V and 6 bases from J, with 14 bases in between. The CDR3 covers 15 residues. CDR1 MNHEY and CDR2 SMNVEV come from the germline V gene (reference sequence). The CDR3 sequence is CASSLAYRAANEQFF. For the CDR3, the DNA is TGTGCCAGCAGTTTAGCCTACCGGGCAGCCAATGAGCAGTTCTTC.